Shown below are 2 T cell receptor beta chains from a single sample sequenced in a study of T cell repertoires in cytomegalovirus infection. TCRdb reprocessed the reads via MiXCR and lists one record per CDR3 protein. The table lists about 480,000 distinct CDR3 sequences, 30% to 40% of them singletons. Their target antigens are unknown. This material consisted of cultured PBMCs, taken from culture after CMV antigen stimulation. These receptors were obtained from a human donor in good health (CMV status not recorded). Some clones in this sample may be carry-over from other donors' samples.

This clonotype was picked up a small number of times. V usage is TRBV15 and J usage is TRBJ2-7; D not resolved. Germline loops: CDR1 LNHNV, CDR2 YYDKDF (reference sequence). V lost 4 bases to trimming and J lost 0 bases, with 1 base between them. The CDR3 runs 11 residues. DNA of the CDR3: TGTGCCACCAGCAACTCCTACGAGCAGTACGTC. As protein: CATSNSYEQYV.

The chain couples TRBV6-6 to TRBJ2-2, with 11 bases lining up with TRBD2. The V gene end was trimmed by 6 bases and the J gene end by 5 bases; junction bases not matched to a gene: 8. The V gene's germline CDR1 is MNHNY and CDR2 SVGAGI (reference sequence). The CDR3 extends over 16 amino acids. This CDR3 reads CASRRVLAGGTGELFF. The CDR3 DNA follows: TGTGCCAGCAGGAGAGTCCTAGCGGGAGGTACCGGGGAGCTGTTTTTT.